The 13 T cell receptor beta chains below come from one sample, sequenced in a study of graft-versus-host responses after intestinal transplantation. TCRdb keeps only in-frame clones here, not all; method: immunoSEQ multiplex PCR. Of just under 100,000 clones listed, roughly 90% are singletons. The sequencing used PBMCs, collected 453 days after intestinal transplant. Receptors were obtained from a human patient who received an intestinal transplant, so some T cells may come from the graft donor.

This chain connects TRBV15 to TRBJ2-6; D unclear. The CDR3 runs to 15 residues. Between the trimmed V and J ends, which lost 5 bases and 1 base, there was a span of 9 bases. The germline V gene encodes CDR1 LNHNV and CDR2 YYDKDF (reference sequence). The CDR3 loop is CATSGEVSGANVLTF. CDR3 sequence (DNA): TGTGCCACCAGCGGCGAGGTGTCTGGGGCCAACGTCCTGACTTTC.

This clone appeared a single time. The chain combines TRBV7-6 with TRBJ1-5; possible D gene TRBD1, 5 bases. The CDR3 spans 13 residues. V shed 5 bases and J shed 4 bases, with 9 bases lying between them. CDR1 and CDR2 (germline): SGHVS, FNYEAQ. For the CDR3, the DNA is TGTGCCAGCAGCACGCAGGGAAATCAGCCCCAGCATTTT. Translating gives CASSTQGNQPQHF. Complete variable domain (other parts from reference TRBV7-6 and TRBJ1-5): GAGVSQSPRYKVTKRGQDVALRCDPISGHVSLYWYRQALGQGPEFLTYFNYEAQQDKSGLPNDRFSAERPEGSISTLTIQRTEQRDSAMYRCASSTQGNQPQHFGDGTRLSIL.

The rearrangement uses TRBV25-1 and TRBJ2-1; D possibly matches TRBD1 or TRBD2 (5 bases each). CDR1 MGHDK and CDR2 SYGVNS come from the germline V gene. Trimming cost V 2 bases and J 7 bases, with 18 bases left between them. This CDR3 spans 16 amino acids. CDR3: CASSEGTYGRRNEQFF. CDR3 sequence (DNA): TGTGCCAGCAGTGAAGGGACCTACGGACGTCGTAATGAGCAGTTCTTC.

This CDR3 reads CAISGWAFGTGAATEAFF. Here the CDR3 DNA reads TGTGCCATCAGTGGGTGGGCCTTCGGAACAGGGGCCGCCACTGAAGCTTTCTTT. This chain connects TRBV10-3 to TRBJ1-1; 7 bases are a match to TRBD1. CDR1 and CDR2 (germline): ENHRY, SYGVKD. V trimming: 4 bases; J trimming: 4 bases; junction bases outside the gene matches: 18. The CDR3 has 18 amino acids.

The genes are TRBV4-1 and TRBJ2-2; no clear D gene. V gave up 2 bases and J gave up 0 bases, with 16 bases separating them. In germline, CDR1 is MGHRA, CDR2 YSYEKL. The CDR3 loop spans 18 amino acids. Written as DNA, the CDR3 is TGCGCCAGCAGCCAAATCGGCCACCTTACCCCGAACACCGGGGAGCTGTTTTTT. Encoded protein: CASSQIGHLTPNTGELFF.

About this clone itself: The DNA is omitted, as the CDR3 cannot be located on it reliably, and the CDR3 follows TCRdb's listing. The chain has TRBV21-1 and TRBJ2-1; the DNA was not used to check the table's D call, TRBD2. TRBV21-1 is designated a pseudogene. Including both end residues, the CDR3 is 13 amino acids long. The CDR3 loop is CAPRGGYPCEQFF.

The rearrangement links TRBV15 to TRBJ1-5, with D unresolved. This CDR3 is 15 amino acids long. Trimming shortened V by 1 base and J by 5 bases, and 12 bases separated the two germline ends. Germline V CDR1 and CDR2: LNHNV, YYDKDF (reference sequence). The CDR3 bases are TGTGCCACCAGCAGAGGGAGGGCAGGAGATCAGCCCCAGCATTTT. It is translated as CATSRGRAGDQPQHF.

This rearrangement joins TRBV5-1 to TRBJ2-3, with 7 nucleotides matching TRBD2. Germline V CDR1 and CDR2: SGHRS, YFSETQ. Trimming took 0 bases from V and 0 from J; bases not matched to a gene: 4. CDR3 size: 16 residues. The CDR3 sequence: CASSLGRGTSTDTQYF. The CDR3 DNA sequence: TGCGCCAGCAGCTTGGGGCGGGGGACTAGCACAGATACGCAGTATTTT.

This rearrangement joins TRBV10-1 to TRBJ2-3; D might be TRBD2 (7 bases). CDR1 is WNHNN, CDR2 SYGVQD, per germline (reference sequence). The CDR3 has 16 residues. The V and J ends lost 3 bases and 4 bases respectively, with 17 bases between them. The CDR3 region is CASSDGGLGRSDTQYF. CDR3 sequence (DNA): TGCGCCAGCAGTGACGGGGGGCTAGGAAGATCAGATACGCAGTATTTT.

V usage is TRBV9 and J usage is TRBJ1-2; no firm D call. Germline lookup yields CDR1 SGDLS and CDR2 YYNGEE. CDR3 length: 15 amino acids. V lost 4 bases, J lost 8 bases, and 21 bases lay in between. CDR3 bases: TGTGCCAGCAGCTCATATCTCGGGCAGGTCGAAGGCTACACCTTC. Translating it yields CASSSYLGQVEGYTF.

The V gene is TRBV13, the J gene TRBJ1-6, with D uncertain. Germline-derived CDR1 and CDR2 are PRHDT and FYEKMQ (reference sequence). The CDR3 has 17 amino acids. V lost 5 bases, J lost 3 bases, and 17 bases lay in between. The CDR3 sequence is CASSRLPQLYYNSPLHF. CDR3 DNA sequence: TGTGCCAGCAGCCGCCTCCCCCAATTGTACTATAATTCACCCCTCCACTTT.

This clone is a singleton in its sample. The V and J genes are TRBV5-1 and TRBJ1-1, with D tentatively TRBD1 (6 bases). Germline V gene sequence: CDR1 SGHRS, CDR2 YFSETQ. This CDR3 region has 15 residues. Trimming removed 3 bases from V and 2 bases from J, with 14 bases in between. As DNA, the CDR3 is TGCGCCAGCAGCTGGGGGGGCGGAGGTAACACTGAAGCTTTCTTT. Its translation is CASSWGGGGNTEAFF.

The chain combines TRBV7-6 with TRBJ2-2; 7 bases match TRBD1. CDR1 is SGHVS and CDR2 is FNYEAQ in the germline V gene. Trimming took 6 bases from V and 6 from J; bases not matched to a gene: 7. The CDR3 covers 14 residues. The CDR3 region is CASSPRGLPGELFF. CDR3 sequence (DNA): TGTGCCAGCAGTCCCAGGGGGTTGCCCGGGGAGCTGTTTTTT.